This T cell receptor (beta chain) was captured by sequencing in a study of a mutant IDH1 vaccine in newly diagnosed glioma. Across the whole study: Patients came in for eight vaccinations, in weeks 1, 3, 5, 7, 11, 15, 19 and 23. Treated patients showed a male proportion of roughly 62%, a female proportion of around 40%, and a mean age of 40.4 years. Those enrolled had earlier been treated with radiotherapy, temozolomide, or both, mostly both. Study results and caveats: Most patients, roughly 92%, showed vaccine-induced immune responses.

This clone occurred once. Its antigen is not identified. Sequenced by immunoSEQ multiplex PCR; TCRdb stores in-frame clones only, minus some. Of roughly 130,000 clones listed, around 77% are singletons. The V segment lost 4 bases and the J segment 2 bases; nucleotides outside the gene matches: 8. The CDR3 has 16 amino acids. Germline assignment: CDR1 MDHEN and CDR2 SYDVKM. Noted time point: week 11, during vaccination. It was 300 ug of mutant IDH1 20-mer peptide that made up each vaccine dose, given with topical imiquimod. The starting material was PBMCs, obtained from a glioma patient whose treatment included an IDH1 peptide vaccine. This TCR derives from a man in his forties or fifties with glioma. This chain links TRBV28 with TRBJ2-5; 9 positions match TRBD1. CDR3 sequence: CASSSRGQGRQETQYF. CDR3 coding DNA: TGTGCCAGCAGTTCCCGGGGACAGGGAAGGCAAGAGACCCAGTACTTC.